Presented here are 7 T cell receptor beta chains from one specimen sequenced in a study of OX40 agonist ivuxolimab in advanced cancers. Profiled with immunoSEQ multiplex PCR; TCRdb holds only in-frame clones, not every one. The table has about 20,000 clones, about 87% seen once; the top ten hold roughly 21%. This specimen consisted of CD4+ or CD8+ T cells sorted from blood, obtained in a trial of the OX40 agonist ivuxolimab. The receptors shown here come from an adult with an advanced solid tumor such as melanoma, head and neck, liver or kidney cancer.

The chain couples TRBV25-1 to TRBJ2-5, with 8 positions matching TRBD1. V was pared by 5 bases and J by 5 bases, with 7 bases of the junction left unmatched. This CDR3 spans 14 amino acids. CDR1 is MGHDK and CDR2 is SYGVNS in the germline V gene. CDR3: CASSLGQVGETQYF. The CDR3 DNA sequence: TGTGCCAGCAGTTTGGGACAGGTGGGCGAGACCCAGTACTTC.

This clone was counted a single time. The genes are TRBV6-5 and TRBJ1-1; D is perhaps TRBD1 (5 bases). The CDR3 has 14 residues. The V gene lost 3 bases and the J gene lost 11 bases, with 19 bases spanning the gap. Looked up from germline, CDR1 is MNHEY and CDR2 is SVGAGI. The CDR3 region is CASSYRAGSIWAFF. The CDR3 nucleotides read TGTGCCAGCAGTTATAGGGCAGGGTCAATCTGGGCTTTCTTT.

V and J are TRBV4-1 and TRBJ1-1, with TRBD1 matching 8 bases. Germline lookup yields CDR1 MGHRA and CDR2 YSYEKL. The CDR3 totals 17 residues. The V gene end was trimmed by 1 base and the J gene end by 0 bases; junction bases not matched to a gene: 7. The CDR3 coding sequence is TGCGCCAGCAGCCAAGTACCCAGGGGGCGGGTGAACACTGAAGCTTTCTTT. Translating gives CASSQVPRGRVNTEAFF.

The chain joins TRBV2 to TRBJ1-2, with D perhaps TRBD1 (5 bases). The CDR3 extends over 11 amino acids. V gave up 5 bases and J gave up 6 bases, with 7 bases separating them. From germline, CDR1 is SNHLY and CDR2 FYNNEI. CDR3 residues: CASSRDHGYTF. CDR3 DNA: TGTGCCAGCAGTAGGGACCATGGCTACACCTTC.

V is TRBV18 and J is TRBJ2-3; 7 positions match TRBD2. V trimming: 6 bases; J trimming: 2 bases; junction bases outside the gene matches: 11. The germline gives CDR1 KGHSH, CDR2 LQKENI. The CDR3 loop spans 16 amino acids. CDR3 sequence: CASSSKASGPTDTQYF. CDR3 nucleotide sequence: TGTGCCAGCTCCTCCAAGGCTAGCGGCCCCACAGATACGCAGTATTTT. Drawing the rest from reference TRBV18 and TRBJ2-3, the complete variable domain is NAGVMQNPRHLVRRRGQEARLRCSPMKGHSHVYWYRQLPEEGLKFMVYLQKENIIDESGMPKERFSAEFPKEGPSILRIQQVVRGDSAAYFCASSSKASGPTDTQYFGPGTRLTVL.

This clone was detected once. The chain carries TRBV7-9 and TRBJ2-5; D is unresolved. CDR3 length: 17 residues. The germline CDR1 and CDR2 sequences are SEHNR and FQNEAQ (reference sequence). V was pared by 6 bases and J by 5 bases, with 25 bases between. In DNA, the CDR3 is TGTGCCAGCAGGCCTCCCGGGTCAGTTCCGATGAGGGAGACCCAGTACTTC. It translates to CASRPPGSVPMRETQYF.

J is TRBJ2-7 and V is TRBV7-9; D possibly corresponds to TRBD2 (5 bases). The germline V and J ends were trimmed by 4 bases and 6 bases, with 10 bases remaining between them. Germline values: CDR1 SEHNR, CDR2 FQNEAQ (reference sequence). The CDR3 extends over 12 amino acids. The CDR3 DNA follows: TGTGCCAGCAGCTCCTACCGGGGCGAGCAGTACTTC. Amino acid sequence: CASSSYRGEQYF. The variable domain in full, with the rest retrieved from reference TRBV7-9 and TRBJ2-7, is DTGVSQNPRHKITKRGQNVTFRCDPISEHNRLYWYRQTLGQGPEFLTYFQNEAQLEKSRLLSDRFSAERPKGSFSTLEIQRTEQGDSAMYLCASSSYRGEQYFGPGTRLTVT.